Below, 26 T cell receptor beta chains from the same sample are listed, as sequenced in a study of T-cell memory formation after mild COVID-19 (dated by TCRdb to 2020 to 2023). Libraries were prepared through 5' RACE. The sequencing machine was an Illumina NovaSeq 6000. TCRdb reworked the public reads: Q25 trimming with fastp, MiXCR clone assembly, productive beta chains retained. Each entry merges the rows of one CDR3 protein and shows their most common DNA and genes. Present in this sample are about 170,000 distinct CDR3 sequences, over 10% of which were seen just once. Clones ranked in the top ten supply roughly 3.3% of the sample. The sequenced sample was PBMCs or a T cell subset sorted from them (not recorded which). These receptors came from a man between 18 and 35 years old who had mild COVID-19 (a few samples of this study predate the infection). The sample titles of this study are shuffled in the database, so cell type and time point are left out; the donor was told from shared clones.

This clonotype was detected only a few times. The J gene is TRBJ2-2, the V gene TRBV7-2; a possible D gene is TRBD2 (6 bases). The CDR3 length is 14 residues. The V gene lost 0 bases and the J gene lost 6 bases, with 8 bases spanning the gap. CDR1 is SGHTA and CDR2 is FQGNSA in the germline V gene. DNA of the CDR3: TGTGCCAGCAGCTTAGCGGCGGGGCCCGGGGAGCTGTTTTTT. It codes for CASSLAAGPGELFF.

V is TRBV19 and J is TRBJ1-5; D unresolved. CDR3 length: 14 residues. Looked up from germline, CDR1 is LNHDA and CDR2 is SQIVND (reference sequence). The V end was cut by 4 bases, the J end by 4 bases, with 11 bases between. This CDR3 reads CASSSTVDNQPQHF. The CDR3 DNA sequence: TGTGCCAGTAGTAGTACAGTAGATAATCAGCCCCAGCATTTT. The variable domain in full, with the rest retrieved from reference TRBV19 and TRBJ1-5, is DGGITQSPKYLFRKEGQNVTLSCEQNLNHDAMYWYRQDPGQGLRLIYYSQIVNDFQKGDIAEGYSVSREKKESFPLTVTSAQKNPTAFYLCASSSTVDNQPQHFGDGTRLSIL.

This chain connects TRBV7-2 to TRBJ2-7, with D possibly matching TRBD1 (6 bases). This CDR3 region has 15 residues. The germline V gene encodes CDR1 SGHTA and CDR2 FQGNSA. The V and J ends lost 2 bases and 0 bases respectively, with 11 bases between them. CDR3 loop: CASSLYRDTSYEQYF. The CDR3 DNA follows: TGTGCCAGCAGCTTATACCGGGACACCTCCTACGAGCAGTACTTC. Full variable domain (outside the CDR3, taken from reference TRBV7-2 and TRBJ2-7): GAGVSQSPSNKVTEKGKDVELRCDPISGHTALYWYRQSLGQGLEFLIYFQGNSAPDKSGLPSDRFSAERTGGSVSTLTIQRTQQEDSAVYLCASSLYRDTSYEQYFGPGTRLTVT.

In this sample, this clonotype turned up a few times. V is TRBV18 and J is TRBJ2-1; perhaps TRBD2 as D (7 bases). This CDR3 region has 16 residues. V lost 3 bases, J lost 2 bases, and 14 bases lay in between. CDR1 KGHSH and CDR2 LQKENI come from the germline V gene. The CDR3 nucleotides read TGTGCCAGCTCACCTCCTTGGGGGGGGCCCTACAATGAGCAGTTCTTC. It is translated as CASSPPWGGPYNEQFF.

This clonotype has just a few counts. The rearrangement uses TRBV7-9 and TRBJ1-2; no firm D call. Trimming took off 5 bases at V and 4 bases at J, with 11 bases between the two ends. Germline assignment: CDR1 SEHNR and CDR2 FQNEAQ (reference sequence). The CDR3 contains 13 residues. CDR3 region: CASSLRDTYGYTF. The CDR3 region has the DNA TGTGCCAGCAGCCTCCGTGACACCTATGGCTACACCTTC.

The V gene is TRBV7-2, the J gene TRBJ1-5; TRBD1 might be the D (5 bases). The CDR3 sequence is 15 residues long. Per the germline V gene, CDR1 is SGHTA and CDR2 is FQGNSA. The V end was cut by 1 base, the J end by 5 bases, with 12 bases between. The CDR3 loop is CASSLVGGADQPQHF. The DNA for the CDR3 is TGTGCCAGCAGCTTAGTCGGAGGGGCGGATCAGCCCCAGCATTTT.

This chain joins TRBV5-1 and TRBJ2-1; D gene unclear. This CDR3 is built from 14 residues. The V gene's germline CDR1 is SGHRS and CDR2 YFSETQ. V lost 0 bases and J 5 bases, leaving 9 bases between the germline ends. Here the CDR3 reads CASSLEGRHNEQFF. The DNA of the CDR3 is TGCGCCAGCAGCTTGGAGGGTCGGCACAATGAGCAGTTCTTC.

This clonotype was found a few times. This chain uses TRBV5-1 with TRBJ1-6, with D possibly being TRBD1 (5 bases). Germline V gene data show CDR1 as SGHRS and CDR2 as YFSETQ. V was shortened by 4 bases and J by 7 bases, with 12 bases between the two germline ends. The CDR3 is 14 amino acids. The chain's CDR3 is CASSTGTMNSPLHF. In DNA, the CDR3 is TGCGCCAGCAGCACCGGGACGATGAATTCACCCCTCCACTTT.

The chain combines TRBV7-2 with TRBJ2-5, with TRBD2 matching 8 bases. The V and J ends lost 6 bases and 5 bases, in that order; junction bases with no gene match: 8. CDR1 is SGHTA, CDR2 FQGNSA, per germline. This CDR3 contains 14 residues. CDR3 region: CASSPTSGWETQYF. Written as DNA, the CDR3 is TGTGCCAGCAGTCCCACTAGCGGCTGGGAGACCCAGTACTTC.

The gene calls are TRBV3-1 and TRBJ2-5; D is perhaps TRBD1 (5 bases). Trimming removed 0 bases from V and 7 bases from J, with 12 bases in between. CDR3 size: 14 residues. CDR1 and CDR2 from the germline V gene are LGHDT and YNNKEL (reference sequence). CDR3 nucleotide sequence: TGTGCCAGCAGCCAAGAACGCAGGGTGGGGACCCAGTACTTC. The encoded protein is CASSQERRVGTQYF.

The sample holds a few counts of this clonotype. The chain couples TRBV4-3 to TRBJ1-2; no firm D call. V was cut by 1 base and J by 1 base, with 10 bases left in between. This CDR3 has 15 residues. Germline V gives CDR1 LGHNA, CDR2 YSLEER. CDR3 DNA: TGCGCCAGCAGCCAAGTTCCAGCCCATAACTATGGCTACACCTTC. This encodes CASSQVPAHNYGYTF.

This clonotype was observed a handful of times. The genes are TRBV18 and TRBJ1-1; 9 bases align to TRBD1. Germline CDR1 and CDR2: KGHSH and LQKENI. The CDR3 consists of 16 residues. The V and J ends lost 5 bases and 5 bases, in that order; junction bases with no gene match: 12. DNA of the CDR3: TGTGCCAGCTCAGTCCCGGGACAGGGACTAGGGACTGAAGCTTTCTTT. Amino acid sequence: CASSVPGQGLGTEAFF.

This clonotype was recorded a few times. The J gene is TRBJ1-1, the V gene TRBV2; possible D gene TRBD1, 6 bases. Germline CDR1 and CDR2: SNHLY and FYNNEI. CDR3 length: 14 amino acids. The V end was cut by 6 bases, the J end by 4 bases, with 15 bases between. The CDR3 is CASRKEKGGTEAFF. CDR3 DNA: TGTGCCAGCAGGAAAGAAAAAGGGGGCACTGAAGCTTTCTTT.

This clonotype was detected only a few times. The V and J genes are TRBV10-1 and TRBJ2-1, with 8 bases that match TRBD2. Germline assignment: CDR1 WNHNN and CDR2 SYGVQD (reference sequence). The CDR3 sequence is 17 residues long. J lost 5 bases, V lost 5 bases, and 14 bases had no gene match. The CDR3 coding sequence is TGCGCCAGCAGTCCTGCGGGTAGCGGGGTCCTGGACAATGAGCAGTTCTTC. It translates to CASSPAGSGVLDNEQFF.

The CDR3 reads CASSLGPNEKLFF. The CDR3 DNA is TGTGCCAGCAGCTTGGGACCAAATGAAAAACTGTTTTTT. The V call is TRBV7-2, the J call TRBJ1-4; D perhaps matches TRBD1 (5 bases). The CDR3 sequence is 13 residues long. Germline V gene data show CDR1 as SGHTA and CDR2 as FQGNSA. Between the trimmed V and J ends, which lost 3 bases and 5 bases, there was a span of 7 bases. Filled out from reference TRBV7-2 and TRBJ1-4, the complete variable domain reads GAGVSQSPSNKVTEKGKDVELRCDPISGHTALYWYRQSLGQGLEFLIYFQGNSAPDKSGLPSDRFSAERTGGSVSTLTIQRTQQEDSAVYLCASSLGPNEKLFFGSGTQLSVL.

This clonotype came up a few times. This chain joins TRBV14 and TRBJ1-4; D may be TRBD1 (5 bases). Germline V gene sequence: CDR1 SGHDN, CDR2 FVKESK. V dropped 1 base and J dropped 0 bases, with 6 bases sitting between them. This CDR3 has 15 amino acids. The chain's CDR3 is CASSQGGATNEKLFF. Here the CDR3 DNA reads TGTGCCAGCAGCCAAGGGGGCGCAACTAATGAAAAACTGTTTTTT.

This clonotype turned up a few times. The V call is TRBV12-3 or TRBV12-4, the J call TRBJ2-3, with D unresolved. CDR3 length: 13 residues. V was cut by 6 bases and J by 6 bases, with 13 bases left in between. CDR3 nucleotide sequence: TGTGCCAGCAGCCCGGCGGTGGGGGATACGCAGTATTTT. Residues: CASSPAVGDTQYF.

This clonotype was found a few times. The chain employs TRBV12-3 or TRBV12-4 and TRBJ2-7, with 8 bases matching TRBD1. The CDR3 totals 15 residues. The V segment lost 7 bases and the J segment 2 bases; nucleotides outside the gene matches: 10. In DNA form, the CDR3 reads TGTGCCAGCACCCCTCGACAGGGGAAGGCCTACGAGCAGTACTTC. Translating it yields CASTPRQGKAYEQYF.

The sample holds many counts of this clonotype. The chain has TRBV4-2 and TRBJ1-1; maybe TRBD1 (6 bases). The CDR3 contains 13 residues. CDR1 and CDR2 from the germline V gene are LGHNA and YNFKEQ. Trimming cost V 7 bases and J 7 bases, with 16 bases left between them. Here the CDR3 reads CASKGQLQSEAFF. DNA of the CDR3: TGTGCCAGCAAAGGACAGCTACAAAGTGAAGCTTTCTTT.

V is TRBV4-3 and J is TRBJ1-2; D remains unclear. The germline V gene encodes CDR1 LGHNA and CDR2 YSLEER. The V end lost 0 bases, the J end lost 5 bases, and 13 bases lay between the germline ends. The CDR3 spans 15 residues. In DNA form, the CDR3 reads TGCGCCAGCAGCCAAGATTTCGGGTTAGGGTATGGCTACACCTTC. The encoded protein is CASSQDFGLGYGYTF.

This clonotype was observed a few times. The chain joins TRBV3-1 to TRBJ1-1; D not certain. In germline, CDR1 is LGHDT, CDR2 YNNKEL (reference sequence). V lost 4 bases and J 1 base, leaving 16 bases between the germline ends. CDR3 size: 16 residues. The chain's CDR3 is CASSPRIGRGNTEAFF. In nucleotides, the CDR3 is TGTGCCAGCAGCCCCCGGATCGGGAGAGGGAACACTGAAGCTTTCTTT.

V gene TRBV9 combines with J gene TRBJ2-4; D not certain. Germline loops: CDR1 SGDLS, CDR2 YYNGEE. This CDR3 comprises 10 residues. The V end lost 2 bases, the J end lost 11 bases, and 5 bases lay between the germline ends. This CDR3 reads CASSVPLQYF. The CDR3 DNA sequence: TGTGCCAGCAGCGTCCCACTTCAGTACTTC.

A few counts support this clonotype. V usage is TRBV2 and J usage is TRBJ2-7; possible D gene TRBD2, 6 bases. V gave up 6 bases and J gave up 3 bases, with 12 bases separating them. Germline V gives CDR1 SNHLY, CDR2 FYNNEI. CDR3 length equals 13 residues. The CDR3 protein is CASSLRDFYEQYV. The CDR3 nucleotides are TGTGCCAGCAGCCTCCGGGACTTCTACGAGCAGTACGTC.

This clonotype was detected only a few times. The CDR3 coding sequence is TGTGCCAGCAGCAAGCGGGCGGGAGATGGCTACACCTTC. This sequence encodes CASSKRAGDGYTF. The chain uses TRBV7-9 and TRBJ1-2; the D is unclear. Between the trimmed V and J ends, which lost 5 bases and 6 bases, there was a span of 13 bases. This CDR3 comprises 13 residues. Germline CDR1 SEHNR, CDR2 FQNEAQ (reference sequence).

V gene TRBV30 combines with J gene TRBJ1-1; 7 bases are a match to TRBD1. The CDR3 has 12 residues. Germline loops: CDR1 GTSNPN, CDR2 SVGIG (reference sequence). V shed 0 bases, J shed 7 bases, and the junction held 2 bases outside the gene matches. As DNA, the CDR3 is TGTGCCTGGAGTGTTTGGGACAGTGAAGCTTTCTTT. This gives the protein CAWSVWDSEAFF.

This clonotype was found many times. The chain joins TRBV6-6 to TRBJ2-1, with 7 positions matching TRBD1. The germline gives CDR1 MNHNY, CDR2 SVGAGI (reference sequence). Trimming at V came to 6 bases and at J to 7 bases, leaving 3 bases not matched to a gene. This CDR3 contains 12 residues. In DNA form, the CDR3 reads TGTGCCAGCAGGTCACAGGGGAATGAGCAGTTCTTC. Amino acids: CASRSQGNEQFF.